This T cell receptor (beta chain) is drawn from a study of blood T cell repertoires in COVID-19. The authors' processing: Estimation of nucleated cell counts relied on the amplification of reference gene primers. The data were produced by immunoSEQ multiplex PCR, yet TCRdb's version contains in-frame clones alone and is incomplete. V and J calls and clone size follow that table, whereas D and trimming were derived from the DNA. Here the sample spans roughly 250,000 clones, approximately 90% being singletons. Germline V gene lookup returns CDR1 SEHNR and CDR2 FQNEAQ (reference sequence). Trimming at V came to 5 bases and at J to 8 bases, leaving 8 bases not matched to a gene. There are 14 residues in the CDR3. Those enrolled, adults aged roughly 18 to 100 years, came from about two dozen US areas.

The V and J genes are TRBV7-9 and TRBJ1-4; 7 nucleotides match TRBD1. The sequence came from a woman aged 45-60 years who had recovered from COVID-19. The material sequenced was PBMCs or T cells enriched from blood (not recorded which). In DNA, the CDR3 is TGTGCCAGCAGCCGCCGACAGGGAAGCGAAAAACTGTTTTTT. This codes for CASSRRQGSEKLFF.